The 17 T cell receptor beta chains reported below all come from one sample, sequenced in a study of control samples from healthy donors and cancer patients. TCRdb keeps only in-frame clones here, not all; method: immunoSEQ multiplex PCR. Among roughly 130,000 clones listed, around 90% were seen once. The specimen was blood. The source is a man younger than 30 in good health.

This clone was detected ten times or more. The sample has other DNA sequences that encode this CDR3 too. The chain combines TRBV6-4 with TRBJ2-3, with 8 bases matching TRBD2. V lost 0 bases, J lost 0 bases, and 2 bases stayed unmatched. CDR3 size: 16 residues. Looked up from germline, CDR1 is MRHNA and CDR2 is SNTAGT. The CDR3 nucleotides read TGTGCCAGCAGTGACTCTGGCGGGGGGAGCACAGATACGCAGTATTTT. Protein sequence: CASSDSGGGSTDTQYF.

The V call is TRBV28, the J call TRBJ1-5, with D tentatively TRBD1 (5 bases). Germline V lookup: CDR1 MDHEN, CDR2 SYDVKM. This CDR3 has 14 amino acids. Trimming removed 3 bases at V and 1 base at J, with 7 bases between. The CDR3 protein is CASSLGLSNQPQHF. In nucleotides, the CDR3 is TGTGCCAGCAGTTTGGGGCTGAGCAATCAGCCCCAGCATTTT.

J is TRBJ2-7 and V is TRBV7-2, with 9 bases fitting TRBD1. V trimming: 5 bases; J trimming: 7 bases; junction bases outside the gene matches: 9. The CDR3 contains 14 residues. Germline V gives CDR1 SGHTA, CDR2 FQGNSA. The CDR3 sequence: CASSARDRAWEQYF. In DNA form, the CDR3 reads TGTGCCAGCAGCGCCCGGGACAGGGCTTGGGAGCAGTACTTC.

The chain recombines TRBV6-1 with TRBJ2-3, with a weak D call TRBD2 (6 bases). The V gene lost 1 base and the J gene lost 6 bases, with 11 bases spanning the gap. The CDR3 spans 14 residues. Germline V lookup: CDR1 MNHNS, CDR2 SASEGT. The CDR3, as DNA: TGTGCCAGCAGTGAAGGGGGAGGCTGGGATACGCAGTATTTT. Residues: CASSEGGGWDTQYF.

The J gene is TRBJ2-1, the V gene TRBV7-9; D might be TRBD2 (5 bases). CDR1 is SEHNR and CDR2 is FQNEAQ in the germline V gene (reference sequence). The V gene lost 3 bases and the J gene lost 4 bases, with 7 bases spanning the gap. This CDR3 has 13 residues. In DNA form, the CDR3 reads TGTGCCAGCAGCTTCGAGGGTTACAATGAGCAGTTCTTC. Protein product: CASSFEGYNEQFF.

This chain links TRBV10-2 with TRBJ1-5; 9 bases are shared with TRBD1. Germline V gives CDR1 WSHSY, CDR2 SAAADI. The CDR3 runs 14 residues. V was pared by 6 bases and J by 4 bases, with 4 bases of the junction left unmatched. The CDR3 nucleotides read TGCGCCAGCAGGGACAGGGGCCCTAATCAGCCCCAGCATTTT. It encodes CASRDRGPNQPQHF.

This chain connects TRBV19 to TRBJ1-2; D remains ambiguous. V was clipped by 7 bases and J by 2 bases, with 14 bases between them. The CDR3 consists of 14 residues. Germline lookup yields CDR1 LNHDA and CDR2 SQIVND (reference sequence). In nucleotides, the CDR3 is TGTGCCAGTAAAAGAGGATCGGCCAACTATGGCTACACCTTC. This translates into CASKRGSANYGYTF.

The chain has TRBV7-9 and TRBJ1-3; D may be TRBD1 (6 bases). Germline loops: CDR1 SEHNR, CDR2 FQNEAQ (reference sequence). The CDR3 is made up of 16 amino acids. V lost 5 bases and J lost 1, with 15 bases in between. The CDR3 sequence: CASSPGQTKSGNTIYF. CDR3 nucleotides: TGTGCCAGCAGCCCAGGACAGACAAAGTCTGGAAACACCATATATTTT. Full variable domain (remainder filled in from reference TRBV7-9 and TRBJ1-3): DTGVSQNPRHKITKRGQNVTFRCDPISEHNRLYWYRQTLGQGPEFLTYFQNEAQLEKSRLLSDRFSAERPKGSFSTLEIQRTEQGDSAMYLCASSPGQTKSGNTIYFGEGSWLTVV.

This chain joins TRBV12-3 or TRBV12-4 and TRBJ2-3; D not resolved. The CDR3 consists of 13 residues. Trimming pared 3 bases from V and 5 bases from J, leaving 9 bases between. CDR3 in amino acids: CASSFFPRDTQYF. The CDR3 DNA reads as TGTGCCAGCAGTTTCTTTCCGAGAGATACGCAGTATTTT.

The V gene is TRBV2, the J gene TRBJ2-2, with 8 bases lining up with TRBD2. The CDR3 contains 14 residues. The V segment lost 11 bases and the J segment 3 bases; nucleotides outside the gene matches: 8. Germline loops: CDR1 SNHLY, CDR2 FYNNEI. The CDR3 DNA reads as TGTGCCGGAAGAGCGGGGGTGCACACCGGGGAGCTGTTTTTT. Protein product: CAGRAGVHTGELFF.

As DNA, the CDR3 is TGCGCCAGCAGGCCCCCGGGACAGAATGGCTACACCTTC. This sequence encodes CASRPPGQNGYTF. The V gene is TRBV5-1, the J gene TRBJ1-2; 7 bases are shared with TRBD1. Trimming removed 5 bases from V and 6 bases from J; junction bases left unmatched: 7. CDR1 and CDR2 (germline): SGHRS, YFSETQ. The CDR3 sequence is 13 residues long.

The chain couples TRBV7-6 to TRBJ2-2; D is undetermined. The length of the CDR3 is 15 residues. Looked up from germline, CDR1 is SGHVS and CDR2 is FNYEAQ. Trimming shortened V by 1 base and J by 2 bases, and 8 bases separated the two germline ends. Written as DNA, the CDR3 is TGTGCCAGCAGCTTAGGCACAGCAAACACCGGGGAGCTGTTTTTT. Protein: CASSLGTANTGELFF.

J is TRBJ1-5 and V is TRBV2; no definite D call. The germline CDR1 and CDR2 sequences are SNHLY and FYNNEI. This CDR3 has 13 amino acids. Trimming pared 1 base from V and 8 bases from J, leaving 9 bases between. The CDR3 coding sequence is TGTGCCAGCAGTGAAGTGGTGGAGGAGCCCCAGCATTTT. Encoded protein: CASSEVVEEPQHF.

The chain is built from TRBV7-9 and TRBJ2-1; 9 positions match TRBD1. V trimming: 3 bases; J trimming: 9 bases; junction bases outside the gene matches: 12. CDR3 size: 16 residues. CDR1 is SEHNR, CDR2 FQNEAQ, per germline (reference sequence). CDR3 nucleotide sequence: TGTGCCAGCAGCTTCCCCCTGGACAGGGGAGAAAGTGAGCAGTTCTTC. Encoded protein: CASSFPLDRGESEQFF.

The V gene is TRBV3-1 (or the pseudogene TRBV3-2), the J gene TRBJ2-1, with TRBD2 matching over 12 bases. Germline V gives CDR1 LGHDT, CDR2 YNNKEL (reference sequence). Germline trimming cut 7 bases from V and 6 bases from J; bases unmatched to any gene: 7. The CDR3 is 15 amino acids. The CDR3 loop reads CASNGLAGGLNEQFF. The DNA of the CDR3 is TGTGCCAGCAATGGTCTAGCGGGGGGGCTCAATGAGCAGTTCTTC.

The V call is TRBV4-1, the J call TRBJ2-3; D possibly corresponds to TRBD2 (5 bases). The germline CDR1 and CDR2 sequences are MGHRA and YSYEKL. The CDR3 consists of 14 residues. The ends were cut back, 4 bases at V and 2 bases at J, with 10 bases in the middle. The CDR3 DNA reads TGCGCCAGCAGCCCCGGGATCCACACAGATACGCAGTATTTT. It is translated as CASSPGIHTDTQYF.

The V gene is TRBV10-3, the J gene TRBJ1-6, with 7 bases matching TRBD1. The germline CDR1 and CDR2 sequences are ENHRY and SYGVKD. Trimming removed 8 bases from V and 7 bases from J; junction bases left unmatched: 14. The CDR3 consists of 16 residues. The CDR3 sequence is CAIGEDRARGNSPLHF. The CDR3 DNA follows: TGTGCCATCGGGGAAGACAGGGCTCGGGGAAATTCACCCCTCCACTTT.